Sequencing of this T cell receptor (beta chain) was carried out in a study of T cell responses to AZD1222 COVID-19 vaccine. Profiling relied on immunoSEQ multiplex PCR, and the TCRdb table lists in-frame clones only, not all of them. Seen here are about 120,000 clones, roughly 87% observed once, and the top ten hold 7.5% to 8%. Trimming at V came to 2 bases and at J to 6 bases, leaving 4 bases not matched to a gene. The CDR3 runs 14 residues. Germline V gene data show CDR1 as SGHRS and CDR2 as YFSETQ. Sequences were derived from peripheral blood, sampled on day 0 of AZD1222 vaccination. The receptor was derived from an adult in good health. The chain employs TRBV5-1 and TRBJ2-2; 7 positions match TRBD2. CDR3 amino acids: CASSLSLAAGELFF. The CDR3, as DNA: TGCGCCAGCAGCTTAAGTCTAGCGGCCGGGGAGCTGTTTTTT.